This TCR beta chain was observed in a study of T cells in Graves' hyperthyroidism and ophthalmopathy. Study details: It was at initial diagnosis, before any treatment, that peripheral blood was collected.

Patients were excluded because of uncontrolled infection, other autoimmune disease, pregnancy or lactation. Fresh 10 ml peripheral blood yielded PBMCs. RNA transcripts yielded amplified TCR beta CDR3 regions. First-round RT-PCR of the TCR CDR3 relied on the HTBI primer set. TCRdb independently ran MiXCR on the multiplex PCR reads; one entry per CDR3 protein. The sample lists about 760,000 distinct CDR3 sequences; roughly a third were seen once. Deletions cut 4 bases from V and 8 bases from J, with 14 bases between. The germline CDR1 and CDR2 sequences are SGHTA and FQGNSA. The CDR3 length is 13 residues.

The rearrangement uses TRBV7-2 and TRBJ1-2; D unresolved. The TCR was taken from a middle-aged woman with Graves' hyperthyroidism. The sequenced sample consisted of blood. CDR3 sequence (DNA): TGTGCCAGCAGCTCGACTCTCCACGAAGGCTACACCTTC. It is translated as CASSSTLHEGYTF.